One and the same sample provided the 16 T cell receptor beta chains below, sequenced in a study of blood T cell repertoires in COVID-19. Sequencing used immunoSEQ multiplex PCR; TCRdb keeps in-frame clones, though not all of them. In the table there are 220,000 or so clones, roughly nine tenths of which are singletons. Sequenced: peripheral blood. These receptors were obtained from a woman aged 45-59 years with COVID-19, enrolled during active disease.

The chain couples TRBV7-8 to TRBJ2-7; 12 bases fit TRBD2. The CDR3 has 14 amino acids. CDR1 and CDR2 (germline): SGHVS, FQNEAQ. J lost 3 bases, V lost 4 bases, and 1 base had no gene match. CDR3 nucleotides: TGTGCCAGCAGCTCTAGCGGGGGGGTCTACGAGCAGTACTTC. It codes for CASSSSGGVYEQYF.

In the case of this clone: Other DNA sequences within the sample encode an identical CDR3. V is TRBV6-5 and J is TRBJ2-2; TRBD1 is a possible D gene (6 bases). V lost 6 bases and J 2 bases, leaving 13 bases between the germline ends. Looked up from germline, CDR1 is MNHEY and CDR2 is SVGAGI. The length of the CDR3 is 15 residues. CDR3 DNA: TGTGCCAGCAGCACCGGGACAAGCAACACCGGGGAGCTGTTTTTT. Its protein product is CASSTGTSNTGELFF.

In this sample, this clone turned up a few times. CDR3: CATSRVTGQGVYEQYF. The CDR3 region has the DNA TGTGCCACCAGCAGAGTAACGGGACAGGGAGTCTACGAGCAGTACTTC. The V call is TRBV15, the J call TRBJ2-7; TRBD1 agrees at 9 bases. Unmatched junction bases numbered 7, after V lost 1 base and J lost 3 bases. The CDR3 sequence is 16 residues long. Per germline, CDR1 LNHNV and CDR2 YYDKDF (reference sequence). The full variable domain, rest sourced from reference TRBV15 and TRBJ2-7, is DAMVIQNPRYQVTQFGKPVTLSCSQTLNHNVMYWYQQKSSQAPKLLFHYYDKDFNNEADTPDNFQSRRPNTSFCFLDIRSPGLGDTAMYLCATSRVTGQGVYEQYFGPGTRLTVT.

In this sample, this clone turned up once. The chain couples TRBV2 to TRBJ2-1, with 11 bases that match TRBD1. Germline CDR1 SNHLY, CDR2 FYNNEI. V was pared by 6 bases and J by 4 bases, with 2 bases of the junction left unmatched. The CDR3 covers 14 residues. The CDR3 protein is CASRGTGGYNEQFF. The CDR3 coding sequence is TGTGCCAGCAGAGGGACAGGGGGTTACAATGAGCAGTTCTTC.

The chain has TRBV7-8 and TRBJ1-2, with 7 bases aligning to TRBD1. J gave up 3 bases and V 5 bases, and 6 bases lay outside the gene matches. Germline CDR1 is SGHVS and CDR2 is FQNEAQ. The CDR3 runs to 14 residues. In DNA, the CDR3 is TGTGCCAGCAGCCCCGTCACAGGGGACTATGGCTACACCTTC. Translating gives CASSPVTGDYGYTF.

The V gene is TRBV4-1, the J gene TRBJ1-2; 8 positions match TRBD1. The J segment lost 8 bases and the V segment lost 6 bases, leaving 11 bases of the junction unmatched. The CDR3 length is 14 residues. Germline lookup yields CDR1 MGHRA and CDR2 YSYEKL. CDR3 DNA sequence: TGCGCCAGCAGGCCTGACAGGGGAATGGGGGGCTACACCTTC. It translates to CASRPDRGMGGYTF.

J is TRBJ2-7 and V is TRBV6-1; TRBD1 aligns across 7 bases. Per the germline V gene, CDR1 is MNHNS and CDR2 is SASEGT. The ends lost 2 bases at V and 2 bases at J; junction bases unmatched: 3. The CDR3 sequence is 14 residues long. CDR3: CASSERTGPYEQYV. DNA for the CDR3: TGTGCCAGCAGTGAAAGGACAGGCCCCTACGAGCAGTACGTC.

V usage is TRBV5-1 and J usage is TRBJ1-1; D might be TRBD1 (5 bases). Trimming cost V 1 base and J 2 bases, with 6 bases left between them. Germline values: CDR1 SGHRS, CDR2 YFSETQ. This CDR3 spans 13 amino acids. This CDR3 reads CASSLQGNTEAFF. The CDR3 DNA reads as TGCGCCAGCAGCTTGCAGGGAAACACTGAAGCTTTCTTT.

This chain uses TRBV5-1 with TRBJ2-1; tentatively, D is TRBD1 (8 bases). V was pared by 5 bases and J by 4 bases, with 19 bases between. The CDR3 length is 16 residues. The germline gives CDR1 SGHRS, CDR2 YFSETQ. CDR3 sequence reads: CASSPGQGGVYNEQFF. The CDR3 DNA follows: TGCGCCAGCAGTCCCGGACAGGGAGGGGTTTACAATGAGCAGTTCTTC.

This chain connects TRBV19 to TRBJ1-5; unclear D gene. CDR1 and CDR2 from the germline V gene are LNHDA and SQIVND (reference sequence). V lost 5 bases and J 0 bases, leaving 11 bases between the germline ends. This CDR3 region has 15 residues. CDR3 protein: CASSPVSYSNQPQHF. The CDR3 DNA reads as TGTGCCAGTAGTCCGGTATCTTATAGCAATCAGCCCCAGCATTTT.

The V call is TRBV7-9, the J call TRBJ2-3, with TRBD1 matching 10 bases. The V and J ends lost 6 bases and 7 bases, in that order; junction bases with no gene match: 10. Germline lookup yields CDR1 SEHNR and CDR2 FQNEAQ (reference sequence). This CDR3 comprises 15 residues. In nucleotides, the CDR3 is TGTGCCAGCAGGGCTTCGACAGGGGGCAAGTATACGCAGTATTTT. Encoded protein: CASRASTGGKYTQYF. The full variable domain, with the rest looked up from reference TRBV7-9 and TRBJ2-3, is DTGVSQNPRHKITKRGQNVTFRCDPISEHNRLYWYRQTLGQGPEFLTYFQNEAQLEKSRLLSDRFSAERPKGSFSTLEIQRTEQGDSAMYLCASRASTGGKYTQYFGPGTRLTVL.

V is TRBV5-4 and J is TRBJ1-1, with TRBD1 matching 7 bases. V lost 6 bases, J lost 0 bases, and 5 bases stayed unmatched. This CDR3 is 14 amino acids long. From germline, CDR1 is SGHNT and CDR2 YYREEE (reference sequence). The DNA of the CDR3 is TGTGCCAGCACCATAACAGGGGTGAACACTGAAGCTTTCTTT. This translates into CASTITGVNTEAFF. Full variable domain (outside the CDR3, taken from reference TRBV5-4 and TRBJ1-1): ETGVTQSPTHLIKTRGQQVTLRCSSQSGHNTVSWYQQALGQGPQFIFQYYREEENGRGNFPPRFSGLQFPNYSSELNVNALELDDSALYLCASTITGVNTEAFFGQGTRLTVV.

The chain combines TRBV19 with TRBJ2-1; 8 positions match TRBD2. Germline V gene data show CDR1 as LNHDA and CDR2 as SQIVND (reference sequence). The CDR3 extends over 15 amino acids. J gave up 4 bases and V 3 bases, and 5 bases lay outside the gene matches. The CDR3 DNA is TGTGCCAGTAGTATCGGACGGGGGGGTTACAATGAGCAGTTCTTC. Its translation is CASSIGRGGYNEQFF.

This clone showed up just a few times. The genes are TRBV6-5 and TRBJ1-1; D gene ambiguous. Trimming stripped 4 bases from V and 3 bases from J, with 15 bases between. The germline V gene encodes CDR1 MNHEY and CDR2 SVGAGI. CDR3 length equals 15 residues. This chain's CDR3 is CASSSSGLRDTEAFF. The CDR3 bases are TGTGCCAGCAGTTCCTCTGGGCTGCGGGACACTGAAGCTTTCTTT.

This chain links TRBV14 with TRBJ2-5; D is unclear. The CDR3 contains 17 residues. With 1 base removed from V and 4 bases from J, the gap between germline ends came to 19 bases. Looked up from germline, CDR1 is SGHDN and CDR2 is FVKESK. In DNA form, the CDR3 reads TGTGCCAGCAGCCAAGCTTTCACGGTCCTTACCCCAGAGACCCAGTACTTC. It codes for CASSQAFTVLTPETQYF.

The rearrangement uses TRBV13 and TRBJ2-7; D might be TRBD1 (6 bases). Germline V lookup: CDR1 PRHDT, CDR2 FYEKMQ (reference sequence). V gave up 4 bases and J gave up 6 bases, with 19 bases separating them. The CDR3 is 15 residues long. CDR3 nucleotides: TGTGCCAGCAGCTACCAGGCAGGGGTGTTGGGCGAGCAGTACTTC. Protein sequence: CASSYQAGVLGEQYF.